This T cell receptor beta chain originates from a study of untreated major depressive disorder. Remarks on this clone: Antigen: not known.

This CDR3 comprises 12 residues. The germline gives CDR1 SGHDN, CDR2 FVKESK. Trimming cost V 0 bases and J 14 bases, with 11 bases left between them. Patients had moderate to severe depression. Thawed PBMCs underwent magnetic negative selection for CD4+ T cells. Study-level results: Depressed patients' CD4+ T cells carried increased TRBV05-01 (Vbeta 5.1) usage versus control CD4+ T cells. Private clones made up every subject's top five TRBV05-01 clones. The sequencing tests were limited to three preselected Vbeta families.

Profiled with immunoSEQ multiplex PCR; TCRdb holds only in-frame clones, not every one. This sample carries approximately 25,000 clones, around 93% of them seen once, and the ten largest clones take 0.55% to 0.9%. This sequence joins TRBV14 and TRBJ2-1, with D possibly TRBD2 on 5 matching bases. The sample consisted of CD4+ T cells from PBMCs. The sequence was obtained from a woman in her twenties or thirties with major depressive disorder. The CDR3 is CASSQDRRVKFF. CDR3 coding DNA: TGTGCCAGCAGCCAAGATCGGCGGGTGAAGTTCTTC. Filled out from reference TRBV14 and TRBJ2-1, the complete variable domain reads EAGVTQFPSHSVIEKGQTVTLRCDPISGHDNLYWYRRVMGKEIKFLLHFVKESKQDESGMPNNRFLAERTGGTYSTLKVQPAELEDSGVYFCASSQDRRVKFFGPGTRLTVL.